This T cell receptor (beta chain) was captured in a study of Graves' ophthalmopathy and Graves' hyperthyroidism. Study context: Ahead of any treatment, peripheral blood was obtained at the initial diagnosis.

If patients had other autoimmune diseases, uncontrolled infections, pregnancy or lactation, they were excluded. This clonotype was seen at least ten times. Its antigen is undetermined. The study amplified TCR beta CDR3 regions using RNA transcripts. Second-round multiplex PCR came after first-round RT-PCR with HTBI primers. Using its own MiXCR run on the multiplex PCR reads, TCRdb lists one record per CDR3 protein. The data contain some 360,000 distinct CDR3 sequences, 15% to 20% of them seen just once; the ten biggest clones take up roughly 2.3%. Findings of the study overall: Discriminating ophthalmopathy from stable hyperthyroidism, a 13-signature model attained a sensitivity of about 88% and a specificity of approximately 81%.

Sequencing was performed on peripheral blood. This sequence originates from an adult woman with stable Graves' hyperthyroidism.

In DNA form, the CDR3 reads TGCAGCGCCTTGAAGGACGGAGTACAGGGGGAAGCTTTCTTT. Residues: CSALKDGVQGEAFF. The chain recombines TRBV29-1 with TRBJ1-1, with 7 positions matching TRBD1. With 7 bases clipped from V and 8 bases from J, the junction kept 16 bases outside the gene matches. Per the germline V gene, CDR1 is SQVTM and CDR2 is ANQGSEA. The CDR3 extends over 14 amino acids.